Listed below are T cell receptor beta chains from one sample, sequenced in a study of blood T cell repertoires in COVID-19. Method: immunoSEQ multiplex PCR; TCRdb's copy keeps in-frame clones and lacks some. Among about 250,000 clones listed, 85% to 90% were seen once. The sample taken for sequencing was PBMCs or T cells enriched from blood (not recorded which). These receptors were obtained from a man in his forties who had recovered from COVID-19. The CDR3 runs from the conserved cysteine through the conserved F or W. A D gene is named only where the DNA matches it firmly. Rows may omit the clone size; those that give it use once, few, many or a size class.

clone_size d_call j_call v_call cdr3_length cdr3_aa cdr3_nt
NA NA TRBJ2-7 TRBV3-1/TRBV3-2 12 CATGAESYEQYF TGTGCCACAGGGGCAGAATCCTACGAGCAGTACTTC
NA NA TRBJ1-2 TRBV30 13 CASSVGGNYGYTF TGTGCCTCTTCCGTCGGGGGAAACTATGGCTACACCTTC
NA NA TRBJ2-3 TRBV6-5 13 CASSYWRTDTQYF TGTGCCAGCAGTTACTGGCGCACAGATACGCAGTATTTT
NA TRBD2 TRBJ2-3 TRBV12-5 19 CASGPSGGAVLSSTDTQYF TGTGCTAGTGGTCCTAGCGGGGGGGCCGTATTGTCTAGCACAGATACGCAGTATTTT
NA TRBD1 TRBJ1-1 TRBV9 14 CASSSGTGRTEAFF TGTGCCAGCAGCTCCGGGACAGGGAGGACTGAAGCTTTCTTT
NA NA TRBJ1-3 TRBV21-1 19 CASSKQSRRRNLSGNTIYF TGTGCCAGCAGCAAACAATCGCGGCGGCGGAACCTCTCTGGAAACACCATATATTTT
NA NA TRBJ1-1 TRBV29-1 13 CSVSTGGGTEAFF TGCAGCGTCTCGACGGGGGGAGGTACTGAAGCTTTCTTT
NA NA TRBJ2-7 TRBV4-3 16 CASSQRYPGSSYEQYF TGCGCCAGCAGCCAACGGTACCCTGGTAGCTCCTACGAGCAGTACTTC
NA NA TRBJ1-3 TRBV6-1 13 CASTTSSGNTIYF TGTGCCAGCACCACTAGCTCTGGAAACACCATATATTTT
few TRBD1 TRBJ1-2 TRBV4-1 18 CASSQAGSPGQLNYGYTF TGCGCCAGCAGCCAAGCCGGCTCACCGGGACAGCTTAACTATGGCTACACCTTC
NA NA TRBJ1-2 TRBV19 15 CASTSWTAINYGYTF TGTGCCAGTACGTCTTGGACAGCGATAAACTATGGCTACACCTTC
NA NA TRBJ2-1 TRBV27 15 CASSFREGRGPQQFF TGTGCCAGCAGTTTTAGGGAAGGCAGGGGACCACAGCAGTTCTTC
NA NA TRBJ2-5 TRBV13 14 CASSLTGLEETQYF TGTGCCAGCAGCTTAACAGGATTAGAGGAGACCCAGTACTTC
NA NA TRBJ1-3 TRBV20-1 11 CSAARPGTIYF TGCAGTGCTGCCCGCCCGGGCACCATATATTTT
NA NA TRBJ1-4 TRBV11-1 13 CASSLGQGEKLFF TGTGCCAGCAGCTTGGGGCAGGGAGAAAAACTGTTTTTT
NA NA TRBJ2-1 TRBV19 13 CASSMQGRGEQFF TGTGCCAGTAGTATGCAGGGTCGAGGTGAGCAGTTCTTC
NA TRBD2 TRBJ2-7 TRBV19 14 CASRTAGGALEQYF TGTGCCAGTAGAACAGCGGGAGGGGCCCTCGAGCAGTACTTC
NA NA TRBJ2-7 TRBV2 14 CASSETHSSYEQYF TGTGCCAGCAGTGAAACCCATAGCTCCTACGAGCAGTACTTC
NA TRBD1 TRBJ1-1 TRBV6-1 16 CASSETTGEGNTEAFF TGTGCCAGCAGTGAGACGACAGGGGAGGGGAACACTGAAGCTTTCTTT
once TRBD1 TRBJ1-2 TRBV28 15 CASSLGDRGNYGYTF TGTGCCAGCAGTCTAGGGGACAGGGGAAACTATGGCTACACCTTC
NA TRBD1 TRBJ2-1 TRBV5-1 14 CASSRGTGGNEQFF TGCGCCAGCAGCAGAGGGACAGGGGGGAATGAGCAGTTCTTC
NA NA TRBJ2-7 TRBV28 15 CASSLDQGGRDEQYF TGTGCCAGCAGTTTGGACCAGGGTGGAAGAGACGAGCAGTACTTC
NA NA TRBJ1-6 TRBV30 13 CAWARYRQSPLHF TGTGCCTGGGCTCGGTACAGGCAATCACCCCTCCACTTT
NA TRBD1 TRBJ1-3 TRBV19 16 CASSTSTGAGGNTIYF TGTGCTAGTAGTACATCAACAGGGGCCGGTGGAAACACCATATATTTT
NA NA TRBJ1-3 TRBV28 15 CASSLSTVRGNTIYF TGTGCCAGCAGTTTATCGACAGTCCGTGGAAACACCATATATTTT
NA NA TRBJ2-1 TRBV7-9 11 CASSSLNEQFF TGTGCCAGCAGCTCCCTTAATGAGCAGTTCTTC
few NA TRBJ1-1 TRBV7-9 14 CASRFQDTNTEAFF TGTGCCAGCAGGTTTCAGGATACGAACACTGAAGCTTTCTTT
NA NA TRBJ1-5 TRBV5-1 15 CASSLGPGSNQPQHF TGCGCCAGCAGCTTGGGTCCGGGGAGCAATCAGCCCCAGCATTTT
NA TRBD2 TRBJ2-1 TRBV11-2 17 CASSLTSGGAIGNEQFF TGTGCCAGCAGCTTGACTAGCGGGGGGGCGATTGGCAATGAGCAGTTCTTC
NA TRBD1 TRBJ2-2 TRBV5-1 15 CASSLWDRGAGELFF TGCGCCAGCAGCTTGTGGGACAGGGGGGCCGGGGAGCTGTTTTTT
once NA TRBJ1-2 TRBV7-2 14 CASSLEAGAGGYTF TGTGCCAGCAGCTTAGAAGCGGGGGCAGGTGGCTACACCTTC
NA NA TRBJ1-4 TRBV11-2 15 CASSLNRVTNEKLFF TGTGCCAGCAGCTTAAATCGAGTAACTAATGAAAAACTGTTTTTT
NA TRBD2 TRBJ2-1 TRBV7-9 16 CASSARLAGDWGEQFF TGTGCCAGCAGCGCCAGGCTAGCGGGAGACTGGGGTGAGCAGTTCTTC
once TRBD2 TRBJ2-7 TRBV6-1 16 CASSGTSGASSYEQYF TGTGCCAGCAGTGGGACTAGCGGGGCAAGCTCCTACGAGCAGTACTTC
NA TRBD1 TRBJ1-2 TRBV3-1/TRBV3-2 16 CASSPDPGQPINGYTF TGTGCCAGCAGTCCAGACCCGGGACAGCCGATTAATGGCTACACCTTC
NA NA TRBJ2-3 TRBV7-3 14 CASTSIRGADTQYF TGTGCCAGCACCTCGATCAGGGGAGCAGATACGCAGTATTTT
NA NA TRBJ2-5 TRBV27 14 CASSSYSSVETQYF TGTGCCAGCAGTTCGTACTCAAGCGTGGAGACCCAGTACTTC
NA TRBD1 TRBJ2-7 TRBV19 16 CASSILWGTGSYEQYF TGTGCCAGTAGTATACTTTGGGGGACAGGCTCCTACGAGCAGTACTTC
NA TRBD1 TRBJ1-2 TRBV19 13 CASQTGWGNGYTF TGTGCCAGCCAGACAGGGTGGGGAAATGGCTACACCTTC
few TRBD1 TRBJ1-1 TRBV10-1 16 CASSEPGQGMNTEAFF TGCGCCAGCAGTGAGCCGGGACAGGGCATGAACACTGAAGCTTTCTTT
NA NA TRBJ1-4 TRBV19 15 CASSDFRGGNEKLFF TGTGCCAGTAGCGATTTCAGGGGCGGAAATGAAAAACTGTTTTTT
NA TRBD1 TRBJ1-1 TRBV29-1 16 CSVVPGQGAEGTEAFF TGCAGCGTTGTACCCGGACAGGGGGCAGAAGGAACTGAAGCTTTCTTT
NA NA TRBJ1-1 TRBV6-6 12 CASSFRGTEAFF TGTGCCAGCAGTTTTAGGGGGACTGAAGCTTTCTTT
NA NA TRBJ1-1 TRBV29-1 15 CSVDTTGLMNTEAFF TGCAGCGTTGATACTACAGGGCTGATGAACACTGAAGCTTTCTTT
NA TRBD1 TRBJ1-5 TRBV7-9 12 CASSTGGQPQHF TGTGCCAGCAGCACAGGGGGTCAGCCCCAGCATTTT
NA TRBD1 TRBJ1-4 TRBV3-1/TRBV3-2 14 CASSLYGDREKLFF TGTGCCAGCAGCCTCTATGGGGACAGGGAAAAACTGTTTTTT
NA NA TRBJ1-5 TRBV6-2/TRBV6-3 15 CASSYAGGGNQPQHF TGTGCCAGCAGTTATGCGGGGGGCGGGAATCAGCCCCAGCATTTT
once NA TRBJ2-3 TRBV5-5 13 CASGQRGTDTQYF TGTGCCAGCGGTCAGCGGGGCACAGATACGCAGTATTTT
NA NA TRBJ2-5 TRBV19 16 CASGAWAGAIQETQYF TGTGCCAGTGGAGCGTGGGCGGGGGCCATCCAAGAGACCCAGTACTTC
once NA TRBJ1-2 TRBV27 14 CASSFTTGGYGYTF TGTGCCAGCAGTTTTACGACAGGCGGCTATGGCTACACCTTC
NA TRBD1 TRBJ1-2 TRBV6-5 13 CASSPTGGYGYTF TGTGCCAGCAGTCCAACAGGGGGCTATGGCTACACCTTC
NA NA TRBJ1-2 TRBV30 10 CAFTGRRYTF TGTGCCTTCACAGGGAGAAGGTACACCTTC
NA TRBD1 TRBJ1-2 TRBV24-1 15 CATSDLQGAHYGYTF TGTGCCACCAGTGACCTACAGGGGGCCCACTATGGCTACACCTTC